This T cell receptor (beta chain) emerged from a study of spatial heterogeneity in lung cancer. In the study overall: On average, each unique TCR and UMI combination appeared more than ten times in raw reads.

CDR3 length: 16 residues. V lost 3 bases and J 0 bases, leaving 11 bases between the germline ends. The germline gives CDR1 LGHNA, CDR2 YSLEER. Findings and caveats of the study: At tumor resection, ubiquitous expanded TCRs were detected in blood more often than later.

The time point here: sample taken at primary tumor resection. No cells were sorted before sequencing. The whole RNA sequenced was extracted from tumor, nontumor lung or frozen PBMC. TCRdb reprocessed the 5' RACE reads with MiXCR, giving one entry per CDR3 protein. The data show tens of thousands of distinct CDR3 sequences, with roughly 13% seen just once and around three fifths held by the top ten. This clonotype turned up a few times. What it recognizes is unknown. This TCR derives from a male donor with early-stage non-small cell lung cancer. The gene calls are TRBV4-3 and TRBJ2-2; no definite D call. Here the sequenced sample was PBMCs, taken at surgery. This chain's CDR3 is CASSQGRRSNTGELFF. Here the CDR3 DNA reads TGCGCCAGCAGCCAGGGTAGAAGATCGAACACCGGGGAGCTGTTTTTT.